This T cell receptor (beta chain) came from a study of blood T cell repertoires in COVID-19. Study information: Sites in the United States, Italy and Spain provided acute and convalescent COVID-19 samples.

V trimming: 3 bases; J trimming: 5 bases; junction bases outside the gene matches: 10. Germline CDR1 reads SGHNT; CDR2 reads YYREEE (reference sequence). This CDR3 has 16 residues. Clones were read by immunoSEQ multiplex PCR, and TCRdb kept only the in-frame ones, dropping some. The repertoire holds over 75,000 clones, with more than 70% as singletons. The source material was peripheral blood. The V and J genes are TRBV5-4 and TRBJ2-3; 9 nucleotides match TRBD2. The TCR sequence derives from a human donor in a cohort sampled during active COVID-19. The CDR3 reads CASSWSGREGRDTQYF. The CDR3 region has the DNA TGTGCCAGCAGCTGGAGCGGGCGGGAGGGGAGAGATACGCAGTATTTT.